This TCR beta chain appears in the sequencing data of a study of T cell repertoires in cytomegalovirus infection. About the study: Indications of both CMV infection and matching HLA type were provided by public TCR beta signatures.

TCRdb analysed the reads with MiXCR anew, one entry per CDR3 protein. This sample has approximately 390,000 distinct CDR3 sequences, with just under 35% found just once. This clonotype was detected only a few times. Its antigen is currently unknown. CDR3 length: 14 residues. The V segment lost 6 bases and the J segment 5 bases; nucleotides outside the gene matches: 7. Germline-derived CDR1 and CDR2 are MNHEY and SVGEGT. The specimen was cultured PBMCs, collected from culture after CMV antigen stimulation. This TCR was sampled from a human donor in good health (CMV status not recorded). Some clones in this sample may be carry-over from other donors' samples. The rearrangement uses TRBV6-2 or TRBV6-3 and TRBJ2-7; 10 bases are shared with TRBD1. DNA for the CDR3: TGTGCCAGCAGCTTGACAGGGGGCACCCACGAGCAGTACTTC. This translates into CASSLTGGTHEQYF.